This TCR beta chain appears in the sequencing data of a study of CD8 T cells in Susac syndrome. Germline lookup yields CDR1 SEHNR and CDR2 FQNEAQ (reference sequence). The CDR3 is made up of 14 amino acids. V lost 6 bases and J lost 1, with 9 bases in between. After extraction with the RNeasy kit, 0.5 to 1 ug of the RNA was reverse transcribed using random hexamers. TCRdb used MiXCR to reprocess the immunoSEQ multiplex PCR reads, holding one entry per CDR3 protein. The table has some 130,000 distinct CDR3 sequences, 95% seen once; the top ten hold approximately 0.17%. The sample taken for sequencing was CD8+ T cells from PBMCs. The rearrangement joins TRBV7-9 to TRBJ2-2; D assignment may be TRBD1 or TRBD2 (5 bases each). The receptor was isolated from a human donor with Susac syndrome. DNA for the CDR3: TGTGCCAGCAGTCGGGGCAGGAACACCGGGGAGCTGTTTTTT. It codes for CASSRGRNTGELFF.